This is a list of T cell receptor beta chains from one sample in a study of blood T cell repertoires in COVID-19. Clones were read by immunoSEQ multiplex PCR, and TCRdb kept only the in-frame ones, dropping some. The sample shows 80,000 to 100,000 clones, almost 90% of them seen only once. The sample taken for sequencing was peripheral blood. The receptors were gathered from a human donor with active COVID-19. The donor label of this sample is uncertain. Each CDR3 is given with its conserved first and last residue. Fields, in order: clone size, V gene, D gene, J gene, CDR3 DNA, CDR3 protein. D genes are given only for firm matches. Some rows have no size entry. The others give once, few or many, or a class for an expanded clone.

size: NA
V: TRBV7-2
D: NA
J: TRBJ2-5
DNA: TGTGCCAGCAGCGCCCGGACTACCCAAGAGACCCAGTACTTC
CDR3: CASSARTTQETQYF

size: NA
V: TRBV3-1/TRBV3-2
D: NA
J: TRBJ1-1
DNA: TGTGCCAGCAGCCAAGAGGGGCGCACTGAAGCTTTCTTT
CDR3: CASSQEGRTEAFF

size: NA
V: TRBV29-1
D: NA
J: TRBJ2-3
DNA: TGCAGCGTTGAGGGCGGCCAGGGCGGCACAGATACGCAGTATTTT
CDR3: CSVEGGQGGTDTQYF

size: NA
V: TRBV9
D: NA
J: TRBJ1-4
DNA: TGTGCCAGCAGCACCGCGGCGGCAACTAATGAAAAACTGTTTTTT
CDR3: CASSTAAATNEKLFF

size: NA
V: TRBV7-9
D: NA
J: TRBJ2-3
DNA: TGTGCCAGCAGCTTAGCACCCACTAGCACAGATACGCAGTATTTT
CDR3: CASSLAPTSTDTQYF

size: NA
V: TRBV20-1
D: NA
J: TRBJ1-2
DNA: TGCAGTGCTAGAGATACGAGAGGCTACACCTTC
CDR3: CSARDTRGYTF

size: once
V: TRBV5-1
D: NA
J: TRBJ2-1
DNA: TGCGCCACCCTGCCGAGCCCCGGCTCCTACAATGAGCAGTTCTTC
CDR3: CATLPSPGSYNEQFF

size: NA
V: TRBV4-3
D: NA
J: TRBJ1-6
DNA: TGCGCCAGCAGCATCGGAGGTATTGGTTCACCCCTCCACTTT
CDR3: CASSIGGIGSPLHF

size: NA
V: TRBV6-1
D: NA
J: TRBJ2-7
DNA: TGTGCCAGCAGTGAACGAGGGGGCGAGCAGTACTTC
CDR3: CASSERGGEQYF

size: NA
V: TRBV13
D: TRBD1
J: TRBJ2-2
DNA: TGTGCCAGCAGATCAGGGGGCCGCTTCGCGAACACCGGGGAGCTGTTTTTT
CDR3: CASRSGGRFANTGELFF

size: NA
V: TRBV9
D: NA
J: TRBJ1-2
DNA: TGTGCCAGCAGCGCCGGTTTGGTCGTTGTAACCGGGAATGGCTACACCTTC
CDR3: CASSAGLVVVTGNGYTF

size: once
V: TRBV19
D: NA
J: TRBJ1-2
DNA: TGTGCCAGTAGTTTACCGGGCCCCGGAGGGGTTAACTATGGCTACACCTTC
CDR3: CASSLPGPGGVNYGYTF

size: NA
V: TRBV3-1/TRBV3-2
D: TRBD2
J: TRBJ2-1
DNA: TGTGCCAGCAGCCTATGGTTTAGCGGGGGGGGCTCCTACAATGAGCAGTTCTTC
CDR3: CASSLWFSGGGSYNEQFF

size: NA
V: TRBV2
D: TRBD1
J: TRBJ2-5
DNA: TGTGCCAGCAGGGGGACAGGAGAAGAGACCCAGTACTTC
CDR3: CASRGTGEETQYF

size: NA
V: TRBV7-2
D: TRBD1
J: TRBJ2-2
DNA: TGTGCCAGCAGCCCCCCAGGAAGCAGGGGGCGGACAAACACCGGGGAGCTGTTTTTT
CDR3: CASSPPGSRGRTNTGELFF

size: NA
V: TRBV7-2
D: NA
J: TRBJ2-1
DNA: TGTGCCAGCAGAGGCCGGGGGAACCCCTACAATGAGCAGTTCTTC
CDR3: CASRGRGNPYNEQFF

size: NA
V: TRBV7-2
D: NA
J: TRBJ1-6
DNA: TGTGCCAGCAGCTTAGACCAGGGTTATAATTCACCCCTCCACTTT
CDR3: CASSLDQGYNSPLHF

size: NA
V: TRBV7-9
D: NA
J: TRBJ1-1
DNA: TGTGCCAGCATCAAGATCTCAGGGATCGGCGGAGCTTTCTTT
CDR3: CASIKISGIGGAFF

size: NA
V: TRBV6-5
D: NA
J: TRBJ1-4
DNA: TGTGCCAGCGGCAGGGTTAATGAAAAACTGTTTTTT
CDR3: CASGRVNEKLFF

size: few
V: TRBV6-2/TRBV6-3
D: TRBD2
J: TRBJ2-1
DNA: TGTGCCAGCAGTTACTCTAGCGGGGGGGCCGATGAGCAGTTCTTC
CDR3: CASSYSSGGADEQFF

size: NA
V: TRBV27
D: TRBD1
J: TRBJ2-1
DNA: TGTGCCAGCAGTGTGGGGACAGGGATTGTAATTGAGCAGTTCTTC
CDR3: CASSVGTGIVIEQFF

size: NA
V: TRBV5-5
D: NA
J: TRBJ1-6
DNA: TGTGCCAGCAGCCCGGGGGTGGCAGGGTGGGATTCACCCCTCCACTTT
CDR3: CASSPGVAGWDSPLHF

size: NA
V: TRBV20-1
D: TRBD1
J: TRBJ1-1
DNA: TGCAGTGCTGACAGGGGAACTGAAGCTTTCTTT
CDR3: CSADRGTEAFF

size: few
V: TRBV11-2
D: TRBD2
J: TRBJ2-5
DNA: TGTGCCAGCAGCTCGACCTTAGCGGGAGGGGAGACCCAGTACTTC
CDR3: CASSSTLAGGETQYF

size: NA
V: TRBV25-1
D: NA
J: TRBJ1-6
DNA: TGTGCCAGCAGTGATTGGGGGCTCAGCTCCTATAATTCACCCCTCCACTTT
CDR3: CASSDWGLSSYNSPLHF

size: NA
V: TRBV7-9
D: TRBD2
J: TRBJ2-5
DNA: TGTGCCAGCAGTCCTAGCGGGGGGGACGAGACCCAGTACTTC
CDR3: CASSPSGGDETQYF

size: few
V: TRBV18
D: NA
J: TRBJ1-5
DNA: TGTGCCAGCTCACCACAAAAGGGGCGGGGTCAGCCCCAGCATTTT
CDR3: CASSPQKGRGQPQHF

size: NA
V: TRBV27
D: NA
J: TRBJ2-7
DNA: TGTGCCAGCAGTTTATCCGGGTACGAGCAGTACTTC
CDR3: CASSLSGYEQYF

size: once
V: TRBV3-1/TRBV3-2
D: NA
J: TRBJ2-3
DNA: TGTGCCAGCAGCCAAGCGGGGGGCCTCAGCACAGATACGCAGTATTTT
CDR3: CASSQAGGLSTDTQYF

size: NA
V: TRBV6-2/TRBV6-3
D: TRBD1
J: TRBJ1-1
DNA: TGTGCCAGCAGATACTATAGGGACAGCGAGGCTTTCCAAGCTTTCTTT
CDR3: CASRYYRDSEAFQAFF

size: NA
V: TRBV11-2
D: NA
J: TRBJ1-6
DNA: TGTGCCAGCAGCTTTCCAGGGTCCAATTCACCCCTCCACTTT
CDR3: CASSFPGSNSPLHF

size: once
V: TRBV19
D: TRBD1
J: TRBJ2-3
DNA: TGTGCCAGTAGTATCTCCGACAGGGGGAGCACAGATACGCAGTATTTT
CDR3: CASSISDRGSTDTQYF

size: NA
V: TRBV6-5
D: TRBD1
J: TRBJ1-2
DNA: TGTGCCAGCAGTCGTTCGACAGGGGGCATCGGCTACACCTTC
CDR3: CASSRSTGGIGYTF

size: NA
V: TRBV13
D: TRBD1
J: TRBJ2-1
DNA: TGTGCCAGCAGCCAGTCCGGGACAGGGGAGGGTGAGCAGTTCTTC
CDR3: CASSQSGTGEGEQFF

size: NA
V: TRBV18
D: NA
J: TRBJ2-7
DNA: TGTGCCAGCTCACTATCCTACGAGCAGTACTTC
CDR3: CASSLSYEQYF

size: NA
V: TRBV11-2
D: TRBD1
J: TRBJ1-1
DNA: TGTGCCAGCAGCTTGGCCGGGACAGGGGGCACTGAAGCTTTCTTT
CDR3: CASSLAGTGGTEAFF

size: NA
V: TRBV10-3
D: TRBD2
J: TRBJ2-7
DNA: TGTGCCATCAGTGGGGGGGCTAGCGGGAACCCCTTATTGTACTTC
CDR3: CAISGGASGNPLLYF

size: once
V: TRBV19
D: NA
J: TRBJ2-3
DNA: TGTGCCAGTAGTATCGCCACTGGCACAGATACGCAGTATTTT
CDR3: CASSIATGTDTQYF

size: few
V: TRBV7-9
D: NA
J: TRBJ1-6
DNA: TGTGCCAGCAGCTTAGTGTTGGGAGATAATTCACCCCTCCACTTT
CDR3: CASSLVLGDNSPLHF

size: NA
V: TRBV5-1
D: TRBD2
J: TRBJ2-3
DNA: TGCGCCAGCAGCGAGGGACTACTTAGCACAGATACGCAGTATTTT
CDR3: CASSEGLLSTDTQYF

size: NA
V: TRBV6-5
D: NA
J: TRBJ1-1
DNA: TGTGCCAGCAGTACGTCAGGGGCTCTCACTGAAGCTTTCTTT
CDR3: CASSTSGALTEAFF

size: NA
V: TRBV7-2
D: TRBD1
J: TRBJ2-7
DNA: TGTGCCAGCAGTCGTTCTGGACAGGTGATTTACGAGCAGTACTTC
CDR3: CASSRSGQVIYEQYF

size: NA
V: TRBV19
D: NA
J: TRBJ2-7
DNA: TGTGCCAGTAGCGGTCGGGCGGACAGTGCCTACGAGCAGTACTTC
CDR3: CASSGRADSAYEQYF

size: NA
V: TRBV7-6
D: TRBD2
J: TRBJ2-2
DNA: TGTGCCAGCAGCTTAGGAAGCGGGGGGACTAACACCGGGGAGCTGTTTTTT
CDR3: CASSLGSGGTNTGELFF

size: NA
V: TRBV19
D: TRBD1
J: TRBJ2-1
DNA: TGTGCCAGTAGTATTGGGACAGGGAATGAGCAGTTCTTC
CDR3: CASSIGTGNEQFF